This T cell receptor (beta chain) stems from a study of blood T cells in healthy people across ages (dated by TCRdb to the mid-2010s). About the study as a whole: In model experiments, template switching captured roughly one uniquely barcoded TCR beta cDNA molecule for every two T cells. Donors were grouped into four age groups: young (average roughly 15 years), middle-aged (39), aged (roughly 62) and long-lived (82). The study measured age-related changes in TCR beta repertoire diversity using deep sequencing normalized with unique cDNA molecular identifiers. For two donors (one aged 18 to 30 and one aged 80 or older), the study analyzed two additional independent replicas of 1 million unique cDNA reads from the same blood draw. To avoid experimental bias, donors of different ages were distributed randomly across sequencing lanes. What the work shows at the level of the full study, not this receptor alone: As age increased, observed TCR beta diversity per million T cells dropped in a roughly linear way, and a significant reduction was already evident by age 40. Because the CMV infection status of the donors was unknown, age-related changes in expanded clonotypes may potentially have been confounded. Compared with the aged group, the long-lived group had more naive CD4+ T cells, fewer expanded clones and increased TCR diversity, suggesting age selection. Total diversity estimates from one million sequenced T cells were considered lower bounds and underestimates. Conclusive comparison of naive and antigen-experienced compartments was prevented by the profiling of bulk unsorted PBMCs. Observed TCR beta diversity correlated strongly with the percentage of naive T cells measured by flow cytometry.

This clonotype was observed a few times. The specificity of this receptor is unknown. No base quality information exists; no much larger clone differs at one position. In the germline V gene, CDR1 corresponds to SGHAT and CDR2 to FQNNGV. V drops 0 bases and J drops 9 bases, leaving 9 bases in between. Inclusive of the bounding cysteine and phenylalanine, the CDR3 is 13 residues long. Left in the record is the CDR3 DNA by itself, 39 bases read in frame from the first base. Receptors were amplified or captured by 5' RACE. Sequencing used an Illumina HiSeq 2500. A second PCR of about 7 to 12 cycles was run with a J-beta primer mix and a sample-barcoded 5' primer. Each TCR beta cDNA molecule received a unique molecular identifier from a template-switch 5' adaptor carrying 12 random nucleotides. Each sample yielded at least 2.5 million CDR3-containing paired-end reads. The Mint cDNA synthesis kit, primed by a TRBC-specific oligonucleotide, was used to synthesize first-strand cDNA from all RNA. After uracil-DNA glycosylase treatment, a first 18-cycle PCR used universal primers M1SS and BC2_uni_R on all cDNA. In the paper's pipeline: For normalization, 1 million high-quality reads, each with a distinct molecular identifier, were randomly selected from each sample. Instead of being binned into consensus sequences, reads with shared molecular identifiers were discarded. MiTCR, set to a Q25 quality threshold and the strictest error-elimination algorithm, was used for CDR3 identification, clonotype clustering and error correction. Lower-bound total TCR beta diversity was estimated with a nonparametric unseen species model using Euler transformation. TCRdb reran the public reads through fastp at Q25 and MiXCR, keeping productive beta chains. All rows with the same CDR3 protein become a single entry with the most common DNA and genes. TCRdb's processing, not the authors', yielded these V and J calls. The sample data list 1,500,000 or so distinct CDR3 sequences, and approximately 42% of these were observed just once. About 4% of the sample is taken by the ten largest.

Donors were 39 systemically healthy Caucasian individuals from Russia aged about 6 to 100 years. Ten milliliters of peripheral blood were collected from each donor into EDTA-treated Vacutainer tubes. PBMCs were isolated by Ficoll-Paque density-gradient centrifugation, with at least 6.5 million obtained per sample. Trizol reagent was used to extract total RNA from the PBMCs, yielding at least 5 micrograms per sample. Naive CD45RAhigh/CD27high T cell percentages were measured by flow cytometry on a PBMC aliquot from every donor. Specimen: blood. This TCR was recovered from a young woman in good health. The receptor chain draws on TRBV11-2 and TRBJ2-1; there is no confident call for the D gene. The nucleotide sequence is given as TGTGCCAGCAGCTTAGACCAACGGATTGAGCAGTTCTTC. It codes for CASSLDQRIEQFF.